The rows below give T cell receptor beta chains drawn from one sample of a study of cytomegalovirus exposure and HLA in healthy donors. The method was immunoSEQ multiplex PCR; TCRdb's version includes in-frame clones alone and lacks a portion of them. The data show 59,000 or so clones, with about 88% seen just once and 15% held by the top ten. The sequenced material came from PBMCs. These receptors came from a woman in her late teens or twenties in good health and CMV-seronegative. Each CDR3 is given with its conserved first and last residue. A D gene is named only where the DNA matches it firmly. For some rows the clone size is stated as once, few or many, or as a class when expanded; others skip it.

d_gene | abundance | j_gene | v_gene | CDR3nt | CDR3aa
TRBD2 | - | TRBJ2-7 | TRBV6-1 | TGTGCCAGCAGTGATAGAGTAGCGGGGGTTCTCAGCTCCTACGAGCAGTACTTC | CASSDRVAGVLSSYEQYF
- | - | TRBJ2-2 | TRBV2 | TGTGCCAGCAGCCGAGACAGCTCTAACACCGGGGAGCTGTTTTTT | CASSRDSSNTGELFF
- | - | TRBJ1-5 | TRBV6-1 | TGTGCCAGCAGAGACAAACCAGATAGCAATCAGCCCCAGCATTTT | CASRDKPDSNQPQHF
TRBD1 | - | TRBJ1-3 | TRBV30 | TGTGCCTGGAGTCCAACAGGGGGCGGGGGAAACACCATATATTTT | CAWSPTGGGGNTIYF
- | - | TRBJ2-3 | TRBV9 | TGTGCCAGCAGCGTAGATAGGGGGGGGCCAGATACGCAGTATTTT | CASSVDRGGPDTQYF
- | - | TRBJ2-7 | TRBV6-5 | TGTGCCAGCAGTTACCCACAACTAGAAGGCTACGAGCAGTACTTC | CASSYPQLEGYEQYF
- | - | TRBJ1-2 | TRBV5-1 | TGCGCCAGCAGCTCCGGACAGCCAGACTATGGCTACACCTTC | CASSSGQPDYGYTF
TRBD2 | - | TRBJ2-3 | TRBV28 | TGTGCCAGCAGTTTGGCTAGCGGGAGAATAGTAGATACGCAGTATTTT | CASSLASGRIVDTQYF
TRBD2 | - | TRBJ2-1 | TRBV9 | TGTGCCAGCAGTAAACGGACTAGCGGGCCGCAGGAGCAGTTCTTC | CASSKRTSGPQEQFF
- | - | TRBJ1-4 | TRBV14 | TGTGCCAGCAGCCGGGCGCAAAATGAAAAACTGTTTTTT | CASSRAQNEKLFF
- | - | TRBJ1-4 | TRBV2 | TGTGCCAGCAGTGAACGGGGGGTTTGGTCAACTAATGAAAAACTGTTTTTT | CASSERGVWSTNEKLFF
TRBD2 | - | TRBJ2-5 | TRBV7-9 | TGTGCCAGCAGCGTAACCTCGGGGGGCCAAGAGACCCAGTACTTC | CASSVTSGGQETQYF
TRBD2 | few | TRBJ2-4 | TRBV19 | TGTGCCAGTAGTATACTCGGTAGCGGGAGGACCAAAAACATTCAGTACTTC | CASSILGSGRTKNIQYF
- | - | TRBJ2-7 | TRBV28 | TGTGCCCACCGTGGGGCGGCGGAAACCTACGAGCAGTACTTC | CAHRGAAETYEQYF
- | - | TRBJ1-1 | TRBV6-1 | TGTGCCAGCAGTGAAGGGGGAGCTGGGAACACTGAAGCTTTCTTT | CASSEGGAGNTEAFF
- | - | TRBJ1-1 | TRBV19 | TGTGCCAGTACTCTTGACAGGTCCATGAACACTGAAGCTTTCTTT | CASTLDRSMNTEAFF
TRBD2 | - | TRBJ2-1 | TRBV9 | TGTGCCAGCAGCGCGACTAGCGGGGTCCACAATGAGCAGTTCTTC | CASSATSGVHNEQFF
TRBD1 | - | TRBJ2-3 | TRBV6-1 | TGTGCCAGCAGTAGGGGGACAGGGGTCACAGATACGCAGTATTTT | CASSRGTGVTDTQYF
TRBD2 | - | TRBJ2-7 | TRBV30 | TGTGCCTGGAGTGGGGGAGGGTACGAGCAGTACTTC | CAWSGGGYEQYF